A selection of T cell receptor beta chains follows, all from one sample in a study of CD8 T cells in Susac syndrome. TCRdb re-derived calls from the immunoSEQ multiplex PCR reads in MiXCR, one entry per CDR3 protein. The table has about 180,000 distinct CDR3 sequences, around 94% seen once; the top ten hold 0.099%. Material: CD4+ T cells from PBMCs. The receptors derive from a human donor with Susac syndrome. Both conserved end residues are part of each CDR3. The D gene is left open where the match is weak. Clone size appears in some rows only: once, few, many, or a class for an expanded clone.

CDR3nt,CDR3aa,d_gene,abundance,j_gene,v_gene
TGTGCCTGGAACCAATACAGGGGCACTGAAGCTTTCTTT,CAWNQYRGTEAFF,TRBD1,once,TRBJ1-1,TRBV30
TGTGCTAGTGCCCGCCCTCCCCGTCCGAGTACGGAGACCCAGTACTTC,CASARPPRPSTETQYF,.,.,TRBJ2-5,TRBV12-5
TGCGCCAGCAGCTTACGGGACGCAGTCCAGTTCTTC,CASSLRDAVQFF,.,once,TRBJ2-1,TRBV5-1
TGTGCCTGGAGTAGGGCGAGCAATCAGCCCCAGCATTTT,CAWSRASNQPQHF,.,.,TRBJ1-5,TRBV30
TGTGCCAGCTCACCGGCCTTGGCAGCCGCTAACTATGGCTACACCTTC,CASSPALAAANYGYTF,.,.,TRBJ1-2,TRBV18
TGTGCCAGCAGCTTGTACAGGGTTGGCGGGGAGCTGTTTTTT,CASSLYRVGGELFF,.,.,TRBJ2-2,TRBV7-3
TGTGCCTGGAGTGTGGAACTAGCGGGCACTGAAGCTTTCTTT,CAWSVELAGTEAFF,.,.,TRBJ1-1,TRBV30
TGTGCCAGCAGTGAAACTGGGATTGGGGCTTTCTTT,CASSETGIGAFF,.,.,TRBJ1-1,TRBV2
TGTGCCAGCAGCGCGGGACAGACCTTGAGACGATATGGCTACACCTTC,CASSAGQTLRRYGYTF,TRBD1,.,TRBJ1-2,TRBV9
TGTGCCAGTAGCACAGGGGGCATGGATGAGCAGTTCTTC,CASSTGGMDEQFF,TRBD1,.,TRBJ2-1,TRBV19
TGTGCCTGGAGTGTTACGGGATGGGCCACTGAAGCTTTCTTT,CAWSVTGWATEAFF,.,.,TRBJ1-1,TRBV30
TGTGCCAGCAGCAACCCTAGCGGGAGAATCAATGAGCAGTTCTTC,CASSNPSGRINEQFF,TRBD2,.,TRBJ2-1,TRBV7-8
TGCGCCAGCAGCTTGGTCCCAGGGAGGGACTACGAGCAGTACTTC,CASSLVPGRDYEQYF,TRBD2,.,TRBJ2-7,TRBV5-1
TGCAGTGCTAGATTGGCAGGGAATAGCAATCAGCCCCAGCATTTT,CSARLAGNSNQPQHF,.,.,TRBJ1-5,TRBV20-1
TGTGCCAGCAGCCATAGACAGGGGGAAGCTTTCTTT,CASSHRQGEAFF,TRBD1,.,TRBJ1-1,TRBV7-9
TGTGCCAGCATGCAGGGGGCTGTGCACGAGCAGTACTTC,CASMQGAVHEQYF,TRBD1,once,TRBJ2-7,TRBV28
TGTGCCATCAGTACCGGGGCTAGCGGGAGGAGAAATGAGCAGTTCTTC,CAISTGASGRRNEQFF,TRBD2,.,TRBJ2-1,TRBV10-3
TGCAGTGCCAGCACGACAGGCTACGAGCAGTACTTC,CSASTTGYEQYF,.,.,TRBJ2-7,TRBV20-1
TGTGCCAGCAGCTTAGAAGGGCCCAGCACAGATACGCAGTATTTT,CASSLEGPSTDTQYF,.,.,TRBJ2-3,TRBV13
TGTGCCAGCAGCCGGGGGCTAGAAGCTTTCTTT,CASSRGLEAFF,.,.,TRBJ1-1,TRBV6-5
TGCGCCAGCTGCCGGGTGGGAAAAAAAGGAAACATTCAGTACTTC,CASCRVGKKGNIQYF,.,.,TRBJ2-4,TRBV23-1
TGCAGCGTTGGGCAGGGGGACACCGGGGAGCTGTTTTTT,CSVGQGDTGELFF,TRBD1,.,TRBJ2-2,TRBV29-1
TGCAGCGTTGAAAAGAGGGGGGCCCCTGAAGCTTTCTTT,CSVEKRGAPEAFF,.,.,TRBJ1-1,TRBV29-1
TGTGCCAGCAGTGGACAGGGGACCTACGAGCAGTACTTC,CASSGQGTYEQYF,TRBD1,once,TRBJ2-7,TRBV12-3/TRBV12-4
TGCGCCAGCAGCCAAGGGGACAGGGTTCCAGATACGCAGTATTTT,CASSQGDRVPDTQYF,TRBD1,.,TRBJ2-3,TRBV4-3
TGTGCCAGCAGCGTAGAAGTAGCTAATGAAAAACTGTTTTTT,CASSVEVANEKLFF,.,.,TRBJ1-4,TRBV9
TGTGCCACCAGTGACGGACCAACAGATACGCAGTATTTT,CATSDGPTDTQYF,.,.,TRBJ2-3,TRBV24-1
TGTGCCAGTAGTAGCGGGGCCTACAATGAGCAGTTCTTC,CASSSGAYNEQFF,.,few,TRBJ2-1,TRBV19
TGTGCCAGCAGCCCGGACAGGGAAGATACGCAGTATTTT,CASSPDREDTQYF,TRBD1,.,TRBJ2-3,TRBV2
TGTGCCAGCAGCTTAGGGGGAAGTAACACTGAAGCTTTCTTT,CASSLGGSNTEAFF,.,.,TRBJ1-1,TRBV11-2
TGCAGTGCTAGAGATTCAAACACCGGGGAGCTGTTTTTT,CSARDSNTGELFF,.,.,TRBJ2-2,TRBV20-1
TGTGCCAGCAGCTTACGCGGGAGCCCCTCTGGGGCCAACGTCCTGACTTTC,CASSLRGSPSGANVLTF,TRBD2,.,TRBJ2-6,TRBV7-2
TGCAGCGTAACCGGGCGGGAGGTGTCCGGGGAGCTGTTTTTT,CSVTGREVSGELFF,TRBD2,.,TRBJ2-2,TRBV29-1
TGTGCCAGCAGCCCAAAGGGACTAGCGGGAGTCGTTGAGCAGTTCTTC,CASSPKGLAGVVEQFF,TRBD2,once,TRBJ2-1,TRBV7-9
TGCAGTGCTAGAGATCGGCTGTACCAAGAGACCCAGTACTTC,CSARDRLYQETQYF,.,.,TRBJ2-5,TRBV20-1
TGCAGTGCTAGAGGGGACAGTGCCTACGAGCAGTACTTC,CSARGDSAYEQYF,TRBD1,.,TRBJ2-7,TRBV20-1
TGCAGTGCTAGTAGGGCTAGCGGAAGCACAGATACGCAGTATTTT,CSASRASGSTDTQYF,TRBD2,.,TRBJ2-3,TRBV20-1